Following are 30 T cell receptor beta chains from one sample sequenced in a study of T cell repertoires in cytomegalovirus infection. Antigens of these TCRs are unknown. From the reads, TCRdb called clonotypes with MiXCR, one entry per CDR3 protein. Among 680,000 or so distinct CDR3 sequences listed, 30% to 40% were seen once. The sample in question was cultured PBMCs, obtained from culture after CMV antigen stimulation. The receptors stem from a human donor in good health (CMV status not recorded). Some clones in this sample may be carry-over from other donors' samples.

This chain uses TRBV7-9 with TRBJ1-1; a possible D gene is TRBD1 (5 bases). Between the trimmed V and J ends, which lost 1 base and 5 bases, there was a span of 14 bases. The CDR3 is made up of 15 amino acids. Looked up from germline, CDR1 is SEHNR and CDR2 is FQNEAQ (reference sequence). The CDR3 here is CASSLGKKRTTEAFF. The CDR3, as DNA: TGTGCCAGCAGCTTAGGAAAGAAACGGACAACTGAAGCTTTCTTT.

V gene TRBV12-3 or TRBV12-4 combines with J gene TRBJ1-2; 8 positions match TRBD1. The CDR3 is made up of 14 amino acids. Unmatched junction bases numbered 5, after V lost 4 bases and J lost 4 bases. CDR3 coding DNA: TGTGCCAGCAGTTCAAGCAGGGGGCCCTATGGCTACACCTTC. The encoded protein is CASSSSRGPYGYTF.

This clonotype came up a few times. The chain employs TRBV12-3 or TRBV12-4 and TRBJ1-3; D is possibly TRBD1 (5 bases). V was clipped by 6 bases and J by 3 bases, with 15 bases between them. The CDR3 sequence is 15 residues long. The CDR3 sequence is CASRTIRESGNTIYF. Written as DNA, the CDR3 is TGTGCCAGCAGGACCATCAGGGAAAGTGGAAACACCATATATTTT.

This clonotype appeared a few times. The DNA for the CDR3 is TGTGCCAGCAGCTGGACTAGCGGGGGAGCTAATACGCAGTATTTT. Translation gives CASSWTSGGANTQYF. The chain joins TRBV5-4 to TRBJ2-3; 13 bases line up with TRBD2. V dropped 3 bases and J dropped 7; count of bases not matched to a gene: 5. The CDR3 has 15 residues. Germline assignment: CDR1 SGHNT and CDR2 YYREEE (reference sequence). Full variable domain (rest looked up from reference TRBV5-4 and TRBJ2-3): ETGVTQSPTHLIKTRGQQVTLRCSSQSGHNTVSWYQQALGQGPQFIFQYYREEENGRGNFPPRFSGLQFPNYSSELNVNALELDDSALYLCASSWTSGGANTQYFGPGTRLTVL.

The chain employs TRBV7-9 and TRBJ2-3, with a possible D match to TRBD2 (6 bases). The CDR3 contains 15 residues. The germline CDR1 and CDR2 sequences are SEHNR and FQNEAQ (reference sequence). V was cut by 4 bases and J by 6 bases, with 17 bases left in between. Here the CDR3 reads CASSSPYSSADTQYF. CDR3 DNA sequence: TGTGCCAGCAGCTCCCCGTACTCTAGCGCGGATACGCAGTATTTT.

This clonotype was observed a single time. V usage is TRBV5-3 and J usage is TRBJ1-6; D is ambiguous. TRBV5-3 is an open reading frame whose function is uncertain. With 8 bases removed from V and 7 bases from J, the gap between germline ends came to 16 bases. This CDR3 spans 14 amino acids. DNA of the CDR3: TGTGCCAGCAGCCCGGGTCTAGAGAATTCACCCCTCCACTTT. As protein: CASSPGLENSPLHF.

V and J are TRBV19 and TRBJ2-1; maybe TRBD1 (5 bases). The CDR3 length is 15 residues. Per the germline V gene, CDR1 is LNHDA and CDR2 is SQIVND (reference sequence). Trimming stripped 3 bases from V and 5 bases from J, with 14 bases between. The CDR3 region has the DNA TGTGCCAGTAGTATTTGGGGCGGTTCGAACAATGAGCAGTTCTTC. It translates to CASSIWGGSNNEQFF.

The chain has TRBV20-1 and TRBJ1-5; 7 nucleotides match TRBD1. The CDR3 consists of 12 residues. Per germline, CDR1 DFQATT and CDR2 SNEGSKA (reference sequence). Losses at the gene ends were 5 bases for V and 6 bases for J; bases not matched to a gene: 4. In DNA form, the CDR3 reads TGCAGTGCTTACCAGGGGGGTCAGCCCCAGCATTTT. Translating gives CSAYQGGQPQHF.

This clonotype was observed a handful of times. The chain is built from TRBV4-3 and TRBJ2-3; 12 bases map to TRBD2. CDR3 length equals 16 residues. V lost 1 base to trimming and J lost 8 bases; unmatched junction nucleotides: 7. Germline CDR1 reads LGHNA; CDR2 reads YSLEER. CDR3 DNA: TGCGCCAGCAGCCAAGTTAGGGCTAGCGGGAGGGTTACGCAGTATTTT. Protein sequence: CASSQVRASGRVTQYF.

This chain joins TRBV18 and TRBJ2-5; 7 positions match TRBD1. CDR3 size: 16 residues. From germline, CDR1 is KGHSH and CDR2 LQKENI. With V trimmed by 3 bases and J by 4 bases, 11 bases remained unmatched. Here the CDR3 reads CASSPLTGKVGETQYF. The CDR3 DNA reads as TGTGCCAGCTCACCTTTGACAGGGAAGGTTGGAGAGACCCAGTACTTC.

The rearrangement joins TRBV6-2 or TRBV6-3 to TRBJ2-7; TRBD2 matches at 7 bases. CDR1 is MNHEY, CDR2 SVGEGT, per germline. The junction had 3 bases not matched to a gene; V was cut back by 0 bases and J by 1 base. The length of the CDR3 is 15 residues. CDR3 in DNA: TGTGCCAGCAGTTACTCCAGACTAGCTTCCTACGAGCAGTACTTC. Protein: CASSYSRLASYEQYF.

V is TRBV7-9 and J is TRBJ2-5; 7 nucleotides match TRBD2. Germline V gives CDR1 SEHNR, CDR2 FQNEAQ (reference sequence). V dropped 5 bases and J dropped 4; count of bases not matched to a gene: 13. The CDR3 runs to 16 residues. In DNA form, the CDR3 reads TGTGCCAGCAGCCTCGGGGGTCCGGGGGGAGGAGAGACCCAGTACTTC. Translated: CASSLGGPGGGETQYF.

This clonotype was seen ten or more times. The genes are TRBV7-9 and TRBJ1-1; D remains unclear. Trimming left V 5 bases short and J 5 bases short, with 18 bases between. Germline V gene data show CDR1 as SEHNR and CDR2 as FQNEAQ (reference sequence). This CDR3 spans 15 amino acids. CDR3 region: CASSAPVSGGTEAFF. CDR3 coding DNA: TGTGCCAGCAGCGCCCCGGTGAGCGGAGGAACTGAAGCTTTCTTT.

The chain combines TRBV19 with TRBJ2-3; TRBD2 agrees at 7 bases. Germline trimming cut 3 bases from V and 5 bases from J; bases unmatched to any gene: 8. The germline V gene has CDR1 LNHDA and CDR2 SQIVND (reference sequence). The CDR3 runs 15 residues. The CDR3 sequence: CASSMGRGGGDTQYF. The DNA for the CDR3 is TGTGCCAGTAGTATGGGCCGCGGGGGAGGAGATACGCAGTATTTT.

The V and J genes are TRBV7-3 and TRBJ2-1; D ambiguous. Trimming stripped 4 bases from V and 5 bases from J, with 12 bases between. The CDR3 has 14 amino acids. Germline V gene sequence: CDR1 SGHTA, CDR2 FQGTGA. The CDR3 DNA reads as TGTGCCAGCAGCTCTTTCCTAGGCGACAATGAGCAGTTCTTC. Translation: CASSSFLGDNEQFF. Filled out from reference TRBV7-3 and TRBJ2-1, the complete variable domain reads GAGVSQTPSNKVTEKGKYVELRCDPISGHTALYWYRQSLGQGPEFLIYFQGTGAADDSGLPNDRFFAVRPEGSVSTLKIQRTERGDSAVYLCASSSFLGDNEQFFGPGTRLTVL.

This clonotype was observed a handful of times. The chain recombines TRBV4-1 with TRBJ2-1; a possible D gene is TRBD1 (5 bases). The CDR3 contains 15 residues. CDR1 is MGHRA, CDR2 YSYEKL, per germline. V lost 0 bases to trimming and J lost 4 bases, with 10 bases between them. The CDR3 loop reads CASSQEETDYNEQFF. CDR3 DNA sequence: TGCGCCAGCAGCCAAGAAGAGACAGATTACAATGAGCAGTTCTTC.

Points on this clonotype: The DNA is left out, because the CDR3 cannot be placed on it with certainty; the CDR3 is given as TCRdb lists it. This chain links TRBV11-2 with TRBJ2-1; TRBD2, as called in the table, went unchecked against the DNA. Germline V gene data show CDR1 as SGHAT and CDR2 as FQNNGV. The CDR3 has 11 residues if both end residues are counted. The CDR3 sequence is CASSLFGEGSF.

The chain joins TRBV5-4 to TRBJ2-3, with TRBD2 identical over 10 bases. V trimming: 2 bases; J trimming: 3 bases; junction bases outside the gene matches: 6. This CDR3 is built from 16 residues. Germline V CDR1 and CDR2: SGHNT, YYREEE (reference sequence). The DNA of the CDR3 is TGTGCCAGCAGCTTCGAGATAGCGGGAGGAACAGATACGCAGTATTTT. This translates into CASSFEIAGGTDTQYF. The full variable domain, completed using reference TRBV5-4 and TRBJ2-3, is ETGVTQSPTHLIKTRGQQVTLRCSSQSGHNTVSWYQQALGQGPQFIFQYYREEENGRGNFPPRFSGLQFPNYSSELNVNALELDDSALYLCASSFEIAGGTDTQYFGPGTRLTVL.

The chain is built from TRBV7-6 and TRBJ2-1; 7 bases map to TRBD1. Germline assignment: CDR1 SGHVS and CDR2 FNYEAQ. The CDR3 is 15 residues long. Trimming removed 1 base from V and 10 bases from J; junction bases left unmatched: 10. The CDR3 reads CASSLVMTGQKEQFF. The CDR3 nucleotides read TGTGCCAGCAGCTTAGTTATGACGGGACAGAAGGAGCAGTTCTTC.

This clonotype was recorded many times. This sequence joins TRBV7-2 and TRBJ2-3, with 8 bases identical to TRBD2. From germline, CDR1 is SGHTA and CDR2 FQGNSA. Trimming cost V 5 bases and J 1 base; bases outside gene matches: 8. This CDR3 has 16 amino acids. The CDR3 protein is CASSPSLTSGTDTQYF. The CDR3 DNA reads TGTGCCAGCAGCCCCTCCTTGACTAGCGGCACAGATACGCAGTATTTT.

The chain carries TRBV5-6 and TRBJ1-1; no definite D call. This CDR3 is built from 16 residues. Trimming left V 4 bases short and J 0 bases short, with 16 bases between. Germline loops: CDR1 SGHDT, CDR2 YYEEEE. The CDR3 reads CASSPTEFRLNTEAFF. The CDR3 nucleotides read TGTGCCAGCAGCCCCACGGAGTTTAGGTTGAACACTGAAGCTTTCTTT.

The chain employs TRBV6-2 or TRBV6-3 and TRBJ2-7; 9 positions match TRBD1. Germline-derived CDR1 and CDR2 are MNHEY and SVGEGT. The CDR3 has 17 amino acids. J gave up 3 bases and V 6 bases, and 15 bases lay outside the gene matches. The CDR3 loop is CASSLWGPGQGYYEQYF. The CDR3 DNA is TGTGCCAGCAGCTTATGGGGACCGGGACAGGGTTACTACGAGCAGTACTTC.

The rearrangement uses TRBV6-2 or TRBV6-3 and TRBJ2-1; the match to TRBD1 covers 11 bases. The CDR3 covers 16 residues. Germline-derived CDR1 and CDR2 are MNHEY and SVGEGT. The V and J ends lost 6 bases and 8 bases, in that order; junction bases with no gene match: 12. For the CDR3, the DNA is TGTGCCAGCAGGGTAAGGTGGGACAGGGGGAAGGATGAGCAGTTCTTC. Amino acids: CASRVRWDRGKDEQFF.

A few counts support this clonotype. The rearrangement uses TRBV6-6 and TRBJ1-3; weak D call: TRBD1 (5 bases). This CDR3 is 15 amino acids long. Germline values: CDR1 MNHNY, CDR2 SVGAGI (reference sequence). Trimming took off 6 bases at V and 2 bases at J, with 14 bases between the two ends. CDR3 region: CASSIRGGAGNTIYF. Written as DNA, the CDR3 is TGTGCCAGCAGCATCCGGGGGGGGGCTGGAAACACCATATATTTT.

There are many counts of this clonotype. This chain joins TRBV7-2 and TRBJ1-5; D gene uncertain. V lost 5 bases and J 6 bases, leaving 11 bases between the germline ends. This CDR3 comprises 13 residues. CDR1 and CDR2 (germline): SGHTA, FQGNSA. As DNA, the CDR3 is TGTGCCAGCAGCCGTATAATCTCTCAGCCCCAGCATTTT. Translating it yields CASSRIISQPQHF.

The table lists this clonotype with a few counts. This rearrangement joins TRBV11-2 to TRBJ2-5; D call uncertain. Trimming stripped 2 bases from V and 7 bases from J, with 11 bases between. CDR3 length: 13 amino acids. Germline V gene data show CDR1 as SGHAT and CDR2 as FQNNGV. This chain's CDR3 is CASSLNGGGTQYF. DNA of the CDR3: TGTGCCAGCAGCTTAAACGGTGGTGGGACCCAGTACTTC. The full variable domain, with the rest looked up from reference TRBV11-2 and TRBJ2-5, is EAGVAQSPRYKIIEKRQSVAFWCNPISGHATLYWYQQILGQGPKLLIQFQNNGVVDDSQLPKDRFSAERLKGVDSTLKIQPAKLEDSAVYLCASSLNGGGTQYFGPGTRLLVL.

Ten or more counts support this clonotype. The V and J genes are TRBV7-8 and TRBJ1-5; D is unclear. The germline gives CDR1 SGHVS, CDR2 FQNEAQ. The V and J ends lost 5 bases and 6 bases respectively, with 11 bases between them. The CDR3 extends over 13 amino acids. CDR3 protein: CASSGESIQPQHF. The CDR3 DNA reads TGTGCCAGCAGCGGAGAGAGTATTCAGCCCCAGCATTTT.

The sample holds a few counts of this clonotype. This sequence joins TRBV6-2 or TRBV6-3 and TRBJ1-5; maybe TRBD1 (5 bases). The CDR3 runs 15 residues. Per the germline V gene, CDR1 is MNHEY and CDR2 is SVGEGT. Trimming removed 2 bases from V and 4 bases from J, with 12 bases in between. Written as DNA, the CDR3 is TGTGCCAGCAGTTACATCAGGGAATGGAATCAGCCCCAGCATTTT. Encoded protein: CASSYIREWNQPQHF.

This clonotype has only a few counts. The rearrangement uses TRBV7-2 and TRBJ1-1; perhaps TRBD1 as D (5 bases). Germline V gene sequence: CDR1 SGHTA, CDR2 FQGNSA. This CDR3 is 15 amino acids long. V lost 4 bases, J lost 4 bases, and 16 bases lay in between. This chain's CDR3 is CASSSDAWGGTEAFF. The CDR3 nucleotides read TGTGCCAGCAGCTCCGACGCGTGGGGGGGCACTGAAGCTTTCTTT.

This chain joins TRBV11-2 and TRBJ2-7; TRBD1 matches at 7 bases. Trimming cost V 5 bases and J 2 bases; bases outside gene matches: 6. CDR1 and CDR2 (germline): SGHAT, FQNNGV. This CDR3 region has 14 residues. The CDR3 loop is CASSPGGTAYEQYF. Written as DNA, the CDR3 is TGTGCCAGCAGCCCAGGTGGGACAGCCTACGAGCAGTACTTC.